Reported below is one T cell receptor (beta chain). Data came from immunoSEQ multiplex PCR; TCRdb stores just in-frame clones and leaves some out. Seen here are approximately 70,000 clones, more than 70% observed once, and the top ten hold about 1.3%. This record comes from a study of blood T cell repertoires in COVID-19. CDR3 size: 17 residues. CDR1 and CDR2 from the germline V gene are MDHEN and SYDVKM. The ends lost 4 bases at V and 6 bases at J; junction bases unmatched: 8. This receptor was identified in a human donor in a cohort sampled during active COVID-19. This chain connects TRBV28 to TRBJ2-1, with 14 positions matching TRBD2. The specimen sequenced was peripheral blood. The CDR3 DNA reads as TGTGCCAGCAGTTATCCCAGACTAGCGGGAGGGCCCAATGAGCAGTTCTTC. Its translation is CASSYPRLAGGPNEQFF.